One TCR beta chain is described in this entry. The antigen is not known. The CDR3 is 14 amino acids. Per the germline V gene, CDR1 is SEHNR and CDR2 is FQNEAQ (reference sequence). The data were taken from a study of T cells expressing NK-cell markers. Turning to the study itself: Obtained from sorted CD3+CD56+NKG2C+, CD3+CD56+NKG2C- and CD3+CD56-NKG2C+ T cells were the TCR beta repertoires. Sequenced donors, eight in total, included seven who were HCMV-seropositive and one who was seronegative. Study outcomes and limitations: Dominant NKG2C+ clonotype frequencies of roughly 1.0-7.5% of CD8+ T cells were measured in more than 5 donors. For a handful of donors, these clonotypes were likewise the leading ones in the CD3+CD56-NKG2C+ fraction.

TCRdb derives one entry per CDR3 protein from the 5' RACE reads, leaving out DNA. Here the sample table reports hundreds of thousands of distinct CDR3 sequences. The sequence was obtained from a woman aged 18-70 years in good health. The sequenced sample consisted of blood T cells: a sorted CD56 or NKG2C T cell subset, CD4+ or CD8+ T cells, or bulk PBMC T cells (not recorded which). The chain employs TRBV7-9 and TRBJ2-2. The CDR3 spells CASSLVRVTGELFF.